This passage covers 14 T cell receptor beta chains from one sample sequenced in a study of blood T cells in healthy people across ages. A sample-barcoded 5' primer and a J-beta primer mix were used in a second PCR of roughly 7 to 11 cycles. TCRdb itself ran the 5' RACE reads through MiXCR, one entry per CDR3 protein. The sample consists of some 1.4 million distinct CDR3 sequences, roughly 40% of them appearing once. The sequenced sample was blood. These receptors originate from a woman between 18 and 29 years old in good health.

As for this clonotype: The junction departs from germline at one end; a sequencing error may be responsible. The V gene is TRBV3-1, the J gene TRBJ1-6; 8 bases align to TRBD1. The CDR3 is made up of 14 amino acids. Per the germline V gene, CDR1 is LGHDT and CDR2 is YNNKEL (reference sequence). CDR3 in amino acids: CANSRTGRQSPLHF. The CDR3 nucleotides read TGTGCCAACAGCCGGACAGGGAGACAGTCACCCCTCCACTTT.

The genes are TRBV6-2 or TRBV6-3 and TRBJ2-5; 11 bases map to TRBD2. This CDR3 has 14 residues. Germline values: CDR1 MNHEY, CDR2 SVGEGT. Trimming removed 10 bases from V and 4 bases from J; junction bases left unmatched: 8. CDR3 sequence (DNA): TGTGCCACGAGAGTAGCGGGAGGGGTAGAGACCCAGTACTTC. Translated, it gives CATRVAGGVETQYF.

This clonotype was found a few times. The V and J genes are TRBV6-2 or TRBV6-3 and TRBJ1-1, with 10 positions matching TRBD1. Germline V gene lookup returns CDR1 MNHEY and CDR2 SVGEGT. This CDR3 has 17 residues. V gave up 5 bases and J gave up 0 bases; unmatched junction bases: 9. In DNA, the CDR3 is TGTGCCAGCAGTACGCGGGACAGGGGAATCATGAACACTGAAGCTTTCTTT. Protein product: CASSTRDRGIMNTEAFF.

Many counts were recorded for this clonotype. This rearrangement joins TRBV6-2 or TRBV6-3 to TRBJ1-1; D gene ambiguous. V was cut by 5 bases and J by 0 bases, with 7 bases left in between. Per the germline V gene, CDR1 is MNHEY and CDR2 is SVGEGT. The CDR3 extends over 13 amino acids. The chain's CDR3 is CASSLRLNTEAFF. Written as DNA, the CDR3 is TGTGCCAGCAGTCTTCGGCTGAACACTGAAGCTTTCTTT.

This clonotype showed up just once. J is TRBJ2-3 and V is TRBV20-1, with unresolved D. V lost 0 bases, J lost 4 bases, and 11 bases lay in between. Germline CDR1 is DFQATT and CDR2 is SNEGSKA (reference sequence). CDR3 size: 14 residues. CDR3 sequence: CSAREMRRADTQYF. The DNA of the CDR3 is TGCAGTGCTAGAGAAATGCGTAGGGCAGATACGCAGTATTTT.

This clonotype was counted only a few times. This chain connects TRBV30 to TRBJ2-7; D is unresolved. V lost 0 bases to trimming and J lost 7 bases, with 10 bases between them. Per the germline V gene, CDR1 is GTSNPN and CDR2 is SVGIG (reference sequence). CDR3 length: 12 residues. Written as DNA, the CDR3 is TGTGCCTGGAGTGTATCCCGGATGGAGCAGTACTTC. This encodes CAWSVSRMEQYF.

The CDR3 region is CSVRTVNTGELFF. For the CDR3, the DNA is TGCAGCGTGCGGACTGTCAACACCGGGGAGCTGTTTTTT. The chain uses TRBV29-1 and TRBJ2-2; a possible D gene is TRBD2 (5 bases). Germline V gives CDR1 SQVTM, CDR2 ANQGSEA. This CDR3 is 13 amino acids long. Trimming cost V 6 bases and J 2 bases, with 10 bases left between them.

This sequence joins TRBV9 and TRBJ1-5; D uncertain. Germline V gene data show CDR1 as SGDLS and CDR2 as YYNGEE. The CDR3 totals 15 residues. V lost 3 bases, J lost 0 bases, and 10 bases lay in between. The CDR3 sequence: CASSGTQDSNQPQHF. In DNA, the CDR3 is TGTGCCAGCAGCGGAACTCAGGATAGCAATCAGCCCCAGCATTTT.

This clonotype was seen a handful of times. The CDR3 DNA is TGTGCCAGCAGGCGCGCCCAGAACACTGAAGCTTTCTTT. Its translation: CASRRAQNTEAFF. The J gene is TRBJ1-1, the V gene TRBV12-3 or TRBV12-4; D is uncertain. Trimming shortened V by 6 bases and J by 1 base, and 9 bases separated the two germline ends. The CDR3 has 13 residues.

The table lists this clonotype with a few counts. This chain uses TRBV4-2 with TRBJ2-7, with TRBD2 matching over 16 bases. The V gene's germline CDR1 is LGHNA and CDR2 YNFKEQ. The trim removed 1 base at V and 0 bases at J, leaving 6 bases unmatched. The CDR3 totals 19 residues. The chain's CDR3 is CASSQAGTSGRVLSYEQYF. The DNA for the CDR3 is TGTGCCAGCAGCCAAGCGGGGACTAGCGGGAGGGTCCTCTCCTACGAGCAGTACTTC.

This clonotype showed up just a few times. The J gene is TRBJ2-7, the V gene TRBV4-1, with 8 bases fitting TRBD1. CDR3 length equals 16 residues. V lost 1 base, J lost 1 base, and 6 bases stayed unmatched. The germline gives CDR1 MGHRA, CDR2 YSYEKL. In DNA form, the CDR3 reads TGCGCCAGCAGCCAAGCCCAGGGGGCGAGGTCCTACGAGCAGTACTTC. Translating it yields CASSQAQGARSYEQYF.

Ten or more counts support this clonotype. This rearrangement joins TRBV14 to TRBJ2-7; D not certain. V lost 3 bases and J lost 4, with 7 bases in between. CDR3 size: 12 residues. From germline, CDR1 is SGHDN and CDR2 FVKESK. The CDR3 sequence: CASSQFRYEQYF. The CDR3 DNA is TGTGCCAGCAGCCAGTTCCGGTACGAGCAGTACTTC.

This clonotype was seen a handful of times. This sequence joins TRBV25-1 and TRBJ2-1; D is undetermined. Per germline, CDR1 MGHDK and CDR2 SYGVNS. The CDR3 length is 14 residues. V lost 7 bases to trimming and J lost 3 bases, with 13 bases between them. This chain's CDR3 is CASTPGTHYNEQFF. The DNA for the CDR3 is TGTGCCAGCACCCCCGGAACGCACTACAATGAGCAGTTCTTC.

This clonotype was observed a few times. The gene calls are TRBV9 and TRBJ2-3; D possibly corresponds to TRBD2 (6 bases). CDR1 SGDLS and CDR2 YYNGEE come from the germline V gene. The V end lost 0 bases, the J end lost 8 bases, and 10 bases lay between the germline ends. The length of the CDR3 is 13 residues. As DNA, the CDR3 is TGTGCCAGCAGCGTAGCAGACGGGGGTACGCAGTATTTT. Protein sequence: CASSVADGGTQYF.